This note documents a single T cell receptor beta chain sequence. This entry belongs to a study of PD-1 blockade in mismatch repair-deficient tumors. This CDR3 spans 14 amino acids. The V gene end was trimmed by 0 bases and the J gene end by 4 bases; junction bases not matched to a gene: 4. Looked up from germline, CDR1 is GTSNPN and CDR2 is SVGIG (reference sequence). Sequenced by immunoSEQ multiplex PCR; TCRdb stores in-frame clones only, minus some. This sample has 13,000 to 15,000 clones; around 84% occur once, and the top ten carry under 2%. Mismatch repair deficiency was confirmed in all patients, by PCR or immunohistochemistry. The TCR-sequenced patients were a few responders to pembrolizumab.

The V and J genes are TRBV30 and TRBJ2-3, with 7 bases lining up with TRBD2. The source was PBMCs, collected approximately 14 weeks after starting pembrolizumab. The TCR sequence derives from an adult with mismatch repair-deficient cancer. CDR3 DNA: TGTGCCTGGAGTGTGGGGGGGAGTGCAGATACGCAGTATTTT. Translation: CAWSVGGSADTQYF.